The clone carrying this TCR beta chain has more than one count but fewer than ten. Its target is not known. This entry comes from a study of T cell responses to AZD1222 COVID-19 vaccine. Clones were sequenced by immunoSEQ multiplex PCR, and TCRdb holds only the in-frame ones, with some missing. The top ten clones hold approximately 4.5% of a sample with some 170,000 clones, approximately 90% of them seen once. Trimming pared 6 bases from V and 4 bases from J, leaving 16 bases between. Germline V lookup: CDR1 SGHRS, CDR2 YFSETQ. The CDR3 spans 14 residues. Findings and limits, study-wide: Repertoire sampling occurred only after the peak T cell response.

The analysis combined second doses at about 4 or about 12 weeks. The sample consisted of peripheral blood, taken 28 days after the second AZD1222 dose. This TCR was sampled from an adult who received the AZD1222 COVID-19 vaccine. V usage is TRBV5-1 and J usage is TRBJ1-1; the D gene is possibly TRBD1 (6 bases). CDR3 nucleotides: TGCGCCAGCACCTGGACAGTGGGGACCACTGAAGCTTTCTTT. It encodes CASTWTVGTTEAFF.